A single sample gave rise to the 8 T cell receptor beta chains below, sequenced in a study of cytomegalovirus exposure and HLA in healthy donors. Profiled with immunoSEQ multiplex PCR; TCRdb holds only in-frame clones, not every one. The table lists around 250,000 clones, about 90% of them singletons. The material sequenced was PBMCs. These receptor sequences come from a woman in her twenties or thirties in good health and CMV-seronegative.

The V gene is TRBV7-8, the J gene TRBJ2-1, with 12 bases that match TRBD2. After removal of 3 bases from V and 7 bases from J, the junction contained 7 bases not matched to a gene. The CDR3 contains 16 residues. Germline assignment: CDR1 SGHVS and CDR2 FQNEAQ. CDR3 coding DNA: TGTGCCAGCAGCTTCCTTCTAGCGGGAGGGAGAAATGAGCAGTTCTTC. Its translation is CASSFLLAGGRNEQFF.

V usage is TRBV9 and J usage is TRBJ2-7; 7 positions match TRBD2. Germline V gene data show CDR1 as SGDLS and CDR2 as YYNGEE. CDR3 length equals 16 residues. V lost 0 bases and J lost 0; bases outside the gene matches: 6. CDR3 sequence reads: CASSVGGGPTSYEQYF. The CDR3 nucleotides are TGTGCCAGCAGCGTAGGGGGGGGACCGACCTCCTACGAGCAGTACTTC.

This chain connects TRBV9 to TRBJ2-2, with TRBD2 matching over 9 bases. With 0 bases clipped from V and 6 bases from J, the junction kept 9 bases outside the gene matches. The CDR3 runs 17 residues. Germline V gene sequence: CDR1 SGDLS, CDR2 YYNGEE. The CDR3 loop is CASSVELAGRWPGELFF. The DNA of the CDR3 is TGTGCCAGCAGCGTAGAACTAGCGGGCCGGTGGCCCGGGGAGCTGTTTTTT.

The gene calls are TRBV29-1 and TRBJ2-7; 7 bases align to TRBD1. The CDR3 covers 12 residues. The germline CDR1 and CDR2 sequences are SQVTM and ANQGSEA. The V and J ends lost 8 bases and 1 base, in that order; junction bases with no gene match: 5. CDR3 coding DNA: TGCAGCACTCGACAGGGTTCCTACGAGCAGTACTTC. Protein: CSTRQGSYEQYF.

The V call is TRBV4-2, the J call TRBJ2-2; D not certain. Looked up from germline, CDR1 is LGHNA and CDR2 is YNFKEQ. The CDR3 consists of 15 residues. V lost 0 bases and J lost 9, with 14 bases in between. CDR3 residues: CASSQDLTPSRELFF. CDR3 DNA sequence: TGTGCCAGCAGCCAAGATTTAACACCATCTCGGGAGCTGTTTTTT.

The chain couples TRBV2 to TRBJ1-3; unclear D gene. The CDR3 covers 14 residues. Germline V lookup: CDR1 SNHLY, CDR2 FYNNEI. Trimming left V 5 bases short and J 0 bases short, with 8 bases between. The CDR3 DNA reads TGTGCCAGCAGTCCACAGTACTCTGGAAACACCATATATTTT. Protein: CASSPQYSGNTIYF.

The chain has TRBV11-3 and TRBJ2-7; 10 bases are shared with TRBD1. Germline values: CDR1 SGHNT, CDR2 YENEEA. The trim removed 1 base at V and 4 bases at J, leaving 7 bases unmatched. This CDR3 has 16 amino acids. The CDR3, as DNA: TGTGCCAGCAGCTTAGCTGTGACAGGGGGCCAGTACGAGCAGTACTTC. As protein: CASSLAVTGGQYEQYF.

The chain employs TRBV28 and TRBJ1-2; D gene ambiguous. CDR3 length equals 14 residues. Trimming left V 7 bases short and J 2 bases short, with 14 bases between. From germline, CDR1 is MDHEN and CDR2 SYDVKM. CDR3 sequence (DNA): TGTGCCAGCACTCGTCCGGGCGAGAACTATGGCTACACCTTC. Amino acid sequence: CASTRPGENYGYTF.